Listed below are T cell receptor beta chains from one sample, sequenced in a study of lymphopenia after photon versus proton radiotherapy. Assay: immunoSEQ multiplex PCR; the TCRdb copy retains only in-frame clones and omits some. Altogether 50,000 to 70,000 clones are present, 87% being singletons, with the ten largest covering more than 10%. The sequencing used peripheral blood, collected from a patient treated with proton-based radiotherapy. The receptors were gathered from a man older than 75 with esophageal cancer. Both conserved end residues are part of each CDR3. The D gene is left open where the match is weak. Part of the rows lack a size; the others show once, few, many or a class for expanded clones.

CDR3 DNA	CDR3 protein	V gene	J gene	D gene	clone size
TGTGCCTGGAGTTACACGACTAGCGGGAGCTCCTACAATGAGCAGTTCTTC	CAWSYTTSGSSYNEQFF	TRBV30	TRBJ2-1	TRBD2	NA
TGTGCCAGCAGCGGGACAGGAGAGACCCAGTACTTC	CASSGTGETQYF	TRBV6-6	TRBJ2-5	TRBD1	once
TGCGCCAGCAGCTTGGTACGGTCGGGTGACACAGATACGCAGTATTTT	CASSLVRSGDTDTQYF	TRBV5-1	TRBJ2-3	NA	NA
TGCGCCAGCAGCTTGGGACAGGGGGTGGTGACCCAGTACTTC	CASSLGQGVVTQYF	TRBV5-1	TRBJ2-5	TRBD1	NA
TGTGCCAGCAGCCCGGGGGACAGGGGTTACCATGGCTACACCTTC	CASSPGDRGYHGYTF	TRBV5-4	TRBJ1-2	TRBD1	NA
TGTGCCACCAGACAGGGCGGAATCAATGAGCAGTTCTTC	CATRQGGINEQFF	TRBV5-4	TRBJ2-1	TRBD1	NA
TGTGCCAGTAGGGGGACAGGGGGCTGGACCGGGGAGCTGTTTTTT	CASRGTGGWTGELFF	TRBV19	TRBJ2-2	TRBD1	NA
TGCGCCAGCAGCTGGACAGGGCTCTCCTACGAGCAGTACTTC	CASSWTGLSYEQYF	TRBV5-1	TRBJ2-7	TRBD1	once
TGTGCCAGCAGCTTGGGATTGAGGACAGGAGATTCTGGGGCCAACGTCCTGACTTTC	CASSLGLRTGDSGANVLTF	TRBV5-4	TRBJ2-6	TRBD1	NA
TGTGCCAGCAGCTTAGCTGAGGTCTATGGCTACACCTTC	CASSLAEVYGYTF	TRBV7-9	TRBJ1-2	NA	NA
TGCGCCAGCAGCTTGACGGCCGGCGCCGGGGAGCTGTTTTTT	CASSLTAGAGELFF	TRBV5-1	TRBJ2-2	NA	NA
TGTGCCAGCAGCCTTAGGGGGAACAGGAACAATGAGCAGTTCTTC	CASSLRGNRNNEQFF	TRBV7-9	TRBJ2-1	NA	NA
TGTGCCAGCAAAGGACCGGCGGTGGACACTGAAGCTTTCTTT	CASKGPAVDTEAFF	TRBV2	TRBJ1-1	NA	NA
TGCAGCGTTAAAGAGTCCTACGAGCAGTACTTC	CSVKESYEQYF	TRBV29-1	TRBJ2-7	NA	NA
TGTGCCAGCAGCCCCAGCGGGAGCTCCTACAATGAGCAGTTCTTC	CASSPSGSSYNEQFF	TRBV7-9	TRBJ2-1	TRBD2	NA
TGTGCCAGCAGTGGGTCTATACCAAATCAGCCCCAGCATTTT	CASSGSIPNQPQHF	TRBV2	TRBJ1-5	NA	NA
TGTGCCAGTACCCCTTCTCCGAGCTCTGGAAACACCATATATTTT	CASTPSPSSGNTIYF	TRBV19	TRBJ1-3	NA	NA
TGTGCCAGCAGGCTTCTCGGGGCCACAGATACGCAGTATTTT	CASRLLGATDTQYF	TRBV11-2	TRBJ2-3	NA	NA
TGTGCCAGCAGCTTGGGAGGGTCAGGGCAGCCCCAGCATTTT	CASSLGGSGQPQHF	TRBV5-6	TRBJ1-5	NA	NA
TGTGCCAGCTCACCTACTCGACAGGGAACGGATTTGGGAAACACCATATATTTT	CASSPTRQGTDLGNTIYF	TRBV18	TRBJ1-3	TRBD1	NA
TGCGCCAGCAGCTTGGTGGGCCAACTAGTTACCAACGAGCAGTACTTC	CASSLVGQLVTNEQYF	TRBV5-1	TRBJ2-7	NA	NA
TGTGCCAGCAGCCAACAACCGGGAGGCTTTGCGCAGTATTTT	CASSQQPGGFAQYF	TRBV7-2	TRBJ2-3	TRBD2	NA
TGTGCCAGTAGTGGGGGACAGGGGGATCCATACGAGCAGTACTTC	CASSGGQGDPYEQYF	TRBV19	TRBJ2-7	TRBD1	NA
TGTGCCAGCAGCTCAAGGGGTGGTTCGGGCTATGGCTACACCTTC	CASSSRGGSGYGYTF	TRBV11-2	TRBJ1-2	NA	NA
TGTGCCAGCAGCTTGGGCTACGAGCAGTACTTC	CASSLGYEQYF	TRBV5-6	TRBJ2-7	NA	NA
TGTGCCAGCAGCGTAGAACCCGAGGGCCATGAGCAGTTCTTC	CASSVEPEGHEQFF	TRBV9	TRBJ2-1	NA	NA
TGTGCCAGTAGTATAGATCCAGCGGGAGGAACCAATGAGCAGTTCTTC	CASSIDPAGGTNEQFF	TRBV19	TRBJ2-1	TRBD2	NA
TGTGCCCTTCCGTTGATGGACAATGAGCAGTTCTTC	CALPLMDNEQFF	TRBV7-9	TRBJ2-1	NA	NA
TGCGCCAGCAGCCAACTTCCGAGGGACAGGGAGGATACCGGGGAGCTGTTTTTT	CASSQLPRDREDTGELFF	TRBV4-3	TRBJ2-2	TRBD1	NA
TGTGCCAGCAGTGGGCAGGCGGGGAGGGAAGAGACCCAGTACTTC	CASSGQAGREETQYF	TRBV28	TRBJ2-5	TRBD2	NA
TGTGCCAGTGGTGAACCGGGGACAGGTTTCTTATCGCACTATGGCTACACCTTC	CASGEPGTGFLSHYGYTF	TRBV9	TRBJ1-2	TRBD1	few
TGCGCCAGCAGCTTGGACAGGGATACCCTCAGTACGCAGTATTTT	CASSLDRDTLSTQYF	TRBV5-1	TRBJ2-3	NA	NA
TGTGCCAGCTCAACGACAGGGGGCAAAGACACTGAAGCTTTCTTT	CASSTTGGKDTEAFF	TRBV18	TRBJ1-1	TRBD1	once
TGTGCCAGCACCCAGGGACAGGCCCGCTACGAGCAGTACTTC	CASTQGQARYEQYF	TRBV28	TRBJ2-7	TRBD1	once
TGTGCCAGCAGCGTAGGGGGACAGGGGGAATTTCCCTACGAGCAGTACTTC	CASSVGGQGEFPYEQYF	TRBV9	TRBJ2-7	TRBD1	NA
TGCGCCAGCAATCCTAGCGGGAGCTCGTATACGCAGTATTTT	CASNPSGSSYTQYF	TRBV5-1	TRBJ2-3	TRBD2	NA
TGTGCTAGTGGTTTGGGAGTCAGCACAGATACGCAGTATTTT	CASGLGVSTDTQYF	TRBV12-5	TRBJ2-3	NA	NA
TGTGCCTGGAGCTTGAGATCCACAGATACGCAGTATTTT	CAWSLRSTDTQYF	TRBV30	TRBJ2-3	NA	NA
TGTGCCAGCAGCCCACGAGACAGGGATGATGGCTACACCTTC	CASSPRDRDDGYTF	TRBV7-9	TRBJ1-2	TRBD1	NA
TGTGCCAGCAGCTTAGGCGGGGGGCTTATTACCGAGCAGTACTTC	CASSLGGGLITEQYF	TRBV7-2	TRBJ2-7	TRBD2	NA
TGTGCCAGCAGCTTAATACTGGGACAGGGGTACGAGCAGTACTTC	CASSLILGQGYEQYF	TRBV7-2	TRBJ2-7	TRBD1	NA
TGTGCCAGCAGCCCCCGGACAGGGTTGAGGACCGGGGAGCTGTTTTTT	CASSPRTGLRTGELFF	TRBV5-4	TRBJ2-2	TRBD1	NA
TGTGCCAGCAGCTGGGGGGGTTTGATTCGGAACGGGGAGCTGTTTTTT	CASSWGGLIRNGELFF	TRBV7-9	TRBJ2-2	TRBD2	NA
TGCGCCAGCAGCCAAGGGGCAGGGGGCTTCTTAGCCAAAAACATTCAGTACTTC	CASSQGAGGFLAKNIQYF	TRBV4-1	TRBJ2-4	TRBD1	once
TGTGCCAGCAGCTTAGCGTCCGTTTCACCCCTCCACTTT	CASSLASVSPLHF	TRBV7-2	TRBJ1-6	NA	NA
TGTGCCACCAGCAGAGGGTTCCCGGGACTGAACACTGAAGCTTTCTTT	CATSRGFPGLNTEAFF	TRBV15	TRBJ1-1	NA	NA
TGTGCCATCAGCCTGGGACAGATGAGCTCTGGAAACACCATATATTTT	CAISLGQMSSGNTIYF	TRBV10-3	TRBJ1-3	TRBD1	NA
TGTGCCAGCAGCATGGCCGGGACTAGGGCAGAGACCCAGTACTTC	CASSMAGTRAETQYF	TRBV9	TRBJ2-5	TRBD2	NA
TGCGCCAGCAGCTTGGACGAGCGAGGGTCCTACAATGAGCAGTTCTTC	CASSLDERGSYNEQFF	TRBV5-1	TRBJ2-1	NA	NA
TGCGCCAGCAGCCAAGGACAGGGAACTACAAGGCTTAACTATGGCTACACCTTC	CASSQGQGTTRLNYGYTF	TRBV4-1	TRBJ1-2	TRBD1	NA
TGTGCCAGCAGCTTTGGGACTGTCCAAGAGACCCAGTACTTC	CASSFGTVQETQYF	TRBV7-9	TRBJ2-5	NA	once
TGTGCCAGCAGCCCCCGTGCCAGGTTGGAGACCCAGTACTTC	CASSPRARLETQYF	TRBV7-2	TRBJ2-5	NA	NA
TGCGCCAGCAGCCCAACGGGACTAGTTTTCGATGAGCAGTTCTTC	CASSPTGLVFDEQFF	TRBV5-1	TRBJ2-1	TRBD2	once
TGCGCCAGCAGTAACTCCGGGACAGGGGCGACGGGGGAGCTGTTTTTT	CASSNSGTGATGELFF	TRBV5-1	TRBJ2-2	TRBD1	NA
TGTGCCTGGAGTGGGGTTGGAAACACCATATATTTT	CAWSGVGNTIYF	TRBV30	TRBJ1-3	NA	NA
TGTGCCAGCAGCTGGGGGCAAAGGGATAAAAACACTGAAGCTTTCTTT	CASSWGQRDKNTEAFF	TRBV11-2	TRBJ1-1	NA	NA
TGTGCCAGCAGCCGCGAAGGACACGGAGGCTATGGCTACACCTTC	CASSREGHGGYGYTF	TRBV11-2	TRBJ1-2	NA	NA
TGTGCCACCAGCACGGGACAGAACACCGGGGAGCTGTTTTTT	CATSTGQNTGELFF	TRBV15	TRBJ2-2	NA	NA